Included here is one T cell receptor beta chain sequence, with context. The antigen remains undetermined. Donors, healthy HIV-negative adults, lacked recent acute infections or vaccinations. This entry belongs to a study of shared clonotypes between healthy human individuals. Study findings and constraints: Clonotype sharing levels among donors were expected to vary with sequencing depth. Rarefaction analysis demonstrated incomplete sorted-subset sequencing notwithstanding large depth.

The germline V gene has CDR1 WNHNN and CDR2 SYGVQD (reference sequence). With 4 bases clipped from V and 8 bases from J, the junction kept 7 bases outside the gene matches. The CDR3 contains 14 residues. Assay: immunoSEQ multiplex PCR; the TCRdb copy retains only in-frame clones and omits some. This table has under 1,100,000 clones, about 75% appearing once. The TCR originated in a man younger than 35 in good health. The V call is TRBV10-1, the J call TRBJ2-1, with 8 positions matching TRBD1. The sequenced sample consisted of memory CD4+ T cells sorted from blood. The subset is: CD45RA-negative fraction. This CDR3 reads CASSVSGGLDEQFF. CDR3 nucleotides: TGCGCCAGCAGTGTTTCAGGGGGCCTCGATGAGCAGTTCTTC.